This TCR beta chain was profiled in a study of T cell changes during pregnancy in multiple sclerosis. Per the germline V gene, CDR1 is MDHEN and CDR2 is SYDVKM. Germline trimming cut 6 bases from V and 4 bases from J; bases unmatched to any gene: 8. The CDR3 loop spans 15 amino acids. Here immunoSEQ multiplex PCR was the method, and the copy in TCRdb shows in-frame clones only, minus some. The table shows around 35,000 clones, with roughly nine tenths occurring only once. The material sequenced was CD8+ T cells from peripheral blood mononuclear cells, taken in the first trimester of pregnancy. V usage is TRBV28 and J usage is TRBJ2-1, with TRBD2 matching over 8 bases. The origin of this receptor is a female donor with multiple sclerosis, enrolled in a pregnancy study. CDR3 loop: CASRGAGASYNEQFF. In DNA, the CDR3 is TGTGCCAGCAGGGGAGCGGGAGCATCGTACAATGAGCAGTTCTTC.